A single sample is the source of the 29 T cell receptor beta chains below, sequenced in a study of T cell responses to AZD1222 COVID-19 vaccine (dated by TCRdb to the early 2020s). Libraries were prepared through the immunoSEQ multiplex PCR assay. TCRdb holds this immuneACCESS table with in-frame rearrangements only. Some clones are missing; in checked studies, unresolved V genes explain under half, and the rest has no known cause. The sample contains 85,000 to 120,000 clones, 70% to 90% of them found a single time. The top ten clonotypes cover 4% to 6% of the sample. Per the publication, the time point label means: baseline before first vaccination. The sample was peripheral blood, taken on day 0 of AZD1222 vaccination. Receptors originate from an adult in good health.

This chain connects TRBV7-2 to TRBJ2-3; 8 positions match TRBD1. V lost 1 base, J lost 6 bases, and 3 bases stayed unmatched. Germline V gives CDR1 SGHTA, CDR2 FQGNSA. This CDR3 region has 14 residues. CDR3 nucleotide sequence: TGTGCCAGCAGCTTAGGGCAGGGGGCGGATACGCAGTATTTT. It specifies CASSLGQGADTQYF.

The chain links TRBV28 to TRBJ1-6, with D uncertain. CDR3 size: 15 residues. Germline V gene sequence: CDR1 MDHEN, CDR2 SYDVKM. The V end was cut by 8 bases, the J end by 7 bases, with 18 bases between. CDR3 amino acids: CASLKRWAFNSPLHF. The CDR3 bases are TGTGCCAGCCTGAAGAGGTGGGCCTTCAATTCACCCCTCCACTTT. The full variable domain, its missing parts supplied by reference TRBV28 and TRBJ1-6, is DVKVTQSSRYLVKRTGEKVFLECVQDMDHENMFWYRQDPGLGLRLIYFSYDVKMKEKGDIPEGYSVSREKKERFSLILESASTNQTSMYLCASLKRWAFNSPLHFGNGTRLTVT.

This clone has more than one count but fewer than ten. V is TRBV30 and J is TRBJ2-1; 12 nucleotides align to TRBD2. The length of the CDR3 is 17 residues. J gave up 9 bases and V 0 bases, and 12 bases lay outside the gene matches. The germline V gene has CDR1 GTSNPN and CDR2 SVGIG (reference sequence). CDR3 sequence reads: CAWSVLVRLAGGAEQFF. CDR3 nucleotides: TGTGCCTGGAGTGTACTGGTCAGGCTAGCGGGAGGGGCTGAGCAGTTCTTC.

This clone was counted once. CDR3 in amino acids: CASSQETVNYGYTF. In DNA, the CDR3 is TGTGCCAGCAGCCAAGAGACAGTAAACTATGGCTACACCTTC. This chain connects TRBV4-2 to TRBJ1-2; possibly TRBD1 for D (5 bases). Germline loops: CDR1 LGHNA, CDR2 YNFKEQ. Trimming cost V 0 bases and J 2 bases, with 7 bases left between them. CDR3 length equals 14 residues.

V usage is TRBV4-3 and J usage is TRBJ1-4; no definite D call. V was shortened by 0 bases and J by 8 bases, with 7 bases between the two germline ends. CDR3 length: 13 residues. Germline values: CDR1 LGHNA, CDR2 YSLEER. The CDR3: CASSQDSGEKLFF. The DNA of the CDR3 is TGCGCCAGCAGCCAAGATTCGGGGGAAAAACTGTTTTTT.

J is TRBJ2-3 and V is TRBV28; maybe TRBD1 (5 bases). V was cut by 6 bases and J by 0 bases, with 13 bases left in between. Germline V gives CDR1 MDHEN, CDR2 SYDVKM. The CDR3 runs to 15 residues. The CDR3 DNA sequence: TGTGCCAGCAGCACGGACATCCCTAGCACAGATACGCAGTATTTT. It codes for CASSTDIPSTDTQYF.

The rearrangement uses TRBV19 and TRBJ2-3; D gene uncertain. The CDR3 totals 14 residues. Trimming took 2 bases from V and 2 from J, leaving 8 bases between them. Germline values: CDR1 LNHDA, CDR2 SQIVND (reference sequence). CDR3 in amino acids: CASSITALTDTQYF. In nucleotides, the CDR3 is TGTGCCAGTAGTATAACAGCCCTCACAGATACGCAGTATTTT.

This rearrangement joins TRBV28 to TRBJ2-1, with 10 nucleotides matching TRBD2. Losses at the gene ends were 6 bases for V and 4 bases for J; bases not matched to a gene: 6. Germline V gene sequence: CDR1 MDHEN, CDR2 SYDVKM. The CDR3 length is 15 residues. CDR3 amino acids: CASSQAGGFYNEQFF. As DNA, the CDR3 is TGTGCCAGCAGCCAAGCGGGGGGGTTTTACAATGAGCAGTTCTTC.

In nucleotides, the CDR3 is TGCAGCGTGAGGGACTGGGACAGGGACCGCTACACCTTC. Encoded protein: CSVRDWDRDRYTF. The chain employs TRBV29-1 and TRBJ1-2; 9 bases line up with TRBD1. The trim removed 6 bases at V and 9 bases at J, leaving 11 bases unmatched. CDR1 and CDR2 (germline): SQVTM, ANQGSEA. The CDR3 covers 13 residues.

This sequence joins TRBV28 and TRBJ1-6; a weak D match, TRBD1 (6 bases). The length of the CDR3 is 13 residues. Per the germline V gene, CDR1 is MDHEN and CDR2 is SYDVKM. The DNA of the CDR3 is TGTCCCCCAGGGGAGCCCTATAATTCACCCCTCCACTTT. Amino acids: CPPGEPYNSPLHF. The full variable domain, completed using reference TRBV28 and TRBJ1-6, is DVKVTQSSRYLVKRTGEKVFLECVQDMDHENMFWYRQDPGLGLRLIYFSYDVKMKEKGDIPEGYSVSREKKERFSLILESASTNQTSMYLCPPGEPYNSPLHFGNGTRLTVT.

The genes are TRBV9 and TRBJ2-7; TRBD2 aligns across 7 bases. With 0 bases clipped from V and 4 bases from J, the junction kept 1 base outside the gene matches. This CDR3 has 13 residues. Germline lookup yields CDR1 SGDLS and CDR2 YYNGEE. This CDR3 is CASSVGAGYEQYF. CDR3 DNA: TGTGCCAGCAGCGTAGGAGCGGGGTACGAGCAGTACTTC.

The chain carries TRBV4-3 and TRBJ2-7, with 7 bases aligning to TRBD1. There are 15 residues in the CDR3. Germline-derived CDR1 and CDR2 are LGHNA and YSLEER. With V trimmed by 1 base and J by 2 bases, 5 bases remained unmatched. This CDR3 reads CASSQASTGAYEQYF. In DNA, the CDR3 is TGCGCCAGCAGCCAAGCCTCCACAGGGGCCTACGAGCAGTACTTC.

The genes are TRBV18 and TRBJ2-1; D is perhaps TRBD2 (5 bases). CDR3 length: 13 amino acids. The V gene lost 0 bases and the J gene lost 12 bases, with 12 bases spanning the gap. Per germline, CDR1 KGHSH and CDR2 LQKENI. The CDR3 spells CASSPPSKRRQFF. The CDR3 bases are TGTGCCAGCTCACCACCGTCCAAGCGGAGGCAGTTCTTC.

V gene TRBV10-2 combines with J gene TRBJ1-4, with 11 positions matching TRBD1. The CDR3 sequence is 18 residues long. Trimming took 3 bases from V and 7 from J; bases not matched to a gene: 13. Germline V gene data show CDR1 as WSHSY and CDR2 as SAAADI. The CDR3 DNA follows: TGCGCCAGCAGTGATCATCTCGGACAGGGGGCTGGCCGTGAAAAACTGTTTTTT. Amino acids: CASSDHLGQGAGREKLFF.

This clone was detected only a few times. CDR3 DNA: TGTGCCATCAGCGAAATCAGGGGGACCTACAATGAGCAGTTCTTC. Translation gives CAISEIRGTYNEQFF. The gene calls are TRBV10-3 and TRBJ2-1; 7 bases are shared with TRBD1. Trimming took 6 bases from V and 2 from J; bases not matched to a gene: 7. The CDR3 totals 15 residues. From germline, CDR1 is ENHRY and CDR2 SYGVKD.

The genes are TRBV5-4 and TRBJ1-1, with 7 bases that match TRBD1. Germline CDR1 is SGHNT and CDR2 is YYREEE (reference sequence). With V trimmed by 4 bases and J by 11 bases, 8 bases remained unmatched. The CDR3 extends over 12 amino acids. The CDR3 loop reads CASSPETGSAFF. The CDR3 nucleotides read TGTGCCAGCAGCCCGGAGACAGGGTCGGCTTTCTTT.

J is TRBJ1-5 and V is TRBV5-1, with D uncertain. Deletions cut 10 bases from V and 6 bases from J, with 8 bases between. Germline-derived CDR1 and CDR2 are SGHRS and YFSETQ. CDR3 length: 10 residues. For the CDR3, the DNA is TGCGCCGCTCGGGGTCAGCCCCAGCATTTT. It codes for CAARGQPQHF.

The rearrangement joins TRBV30 to TRBJ1-6, with no clear D. Germline V gene lookup returns CDR1 GTSNPN and CDR2 SVGIG (reference sequence). V lost 1 base to trimming and J lost 14 bases, with 12 bases between them. The CDR3 spans 12 residues. For the CDR3, the DNA is TGTGCCTGGAGTGGGCTCGGGGTGGCCCTCCACTTT. Translation gives CAWSGLGVALHF.

The V gene is TRBV10-2, the J gene TRBJ2-7, with 10 positions matching TRBD2. The CDR3 extends over 18 amino acids. The germline CDR1 and CDR2 sequences are WSHSY and SAAADI. V dropped 3 bases and J dropped 0; count of bases not matched to a gene: 11. This CDR3 reads CASSDPASGGLGSYEQYF. The CDR3, as DNA: TGCGCCAGCAGTGATCCGGCTAGCGGGGGATTAGGCTCCTACGAGCAGTACTTC.

The chain's CDR3 is CASSLAFIGYTF. CDR3 in DNA: TGTGCCAGCAGTTTAGCTTTCATTGGGTACACCTTC. This rearrangement joins TRBV12-3 or TRBV12-4 to TRBJ1-2; D is unclear. There are 12 residues in the CDR3. V lost 0 bases and J 11 bases, leaving 10 bases between the germline ends.

CDR3 sequence: CASSFAGTGNRYEQYF. For the CDR3, the DNA is TGTGCCAGCAGTTTCGCCGGGACAGGGAACCGATACGAGCAGTACTTC. The chain has TRBV5-4 and TRBJ2-7, with 9 bases aligning to TRBD1. The CDR3 extends over 16 amino acids. V lost 5 bases and J lost 4; bases outside the gene matches: 13. The germline V gene encodes CDR1 SGHNT and CDR2 YYREEE (reference sequence).

This chain joins TRBV10-3 and TRBJ2-2; 13 bases are shared with TRBD2. This CDR3 comprises 18 residues. V was pared by 2 bases and J by 0 bases, with 3 bases of the junction left unmatched. The germline CDR1 and CDR2 sequences are ENHRY and SYGVKD. This CDR3 is CAISERLAGGTNTGELFF. CDR3 nucleotides: TGTGCCATCAGTGAGAGACTAGCGGGGGGAACGAACACCGGGGAGCTGTTTTTT.

This clone was detected only once. V usage is TRBV13 and J usage is TRBJ1-2; tentatively, D is TRBD1 (6 bases). Trimming took 5 bases from V and 2 from J, leaving 12 bases between them. Germline CDR1 reads PRHDT; CDR2 reads FYEKMQ (reference sequence). The CDR3 consists of 14 residues. CDR3 protein: CASSPMGANYGYTF. The CDR3 DNA reads as TGTGCCAGCAGCCCGATGGGGGCAAACTATGGCTACACCTTC. The full variable domain, completed using reference TRBV13 and TRBJ1-2, is AAGVIQSPRHLIKEKRETATLKCYPIPRHDTVYWYQQGPGQDPQFLISFYEKMQSDKGSIPDRFSAQQFSDYHSELNMSSLELGDSALYFCASSPMGANYGYTFGSGTRLTVV.

This chain links TRBV30 with TRBJ2-3; 7 nucleotides align to TRBD2. V was pared by 1 base and J by 3 bases, with 4 bases of the junction left unmatched. This CDR3 contains 14 residues. Germline values: CDR1 GTSNPN, CDR2 SVGIG (reference sequence). CDR3 sequence (DNA): TGTGCCTGGAGTGGGGCCGGGGGGACAGATACGCAGTATTTT. Translation gives CAWSGAGGTDTQYF. Supplemented by reference TRBV30 and TRBJ2-3, the full variable domain reads SQTIHQWPATLVQPVGSPLSLECTVEGTSNPNLYWYRQAAGRGLQLLFYSVGIGQISSEVPQNLSASRPQDRQFILSSKKLLLSDSGFYLCAWSGAGGTDTQYFGPGTRLTVL.

V gene TRBV9 combines with J gene TRBJ2-3; 9 bases match TRBD1. With 6 bases clipped from V and 3 bases from J, the junction kept 5 bases outside the gene matches. From germline, CDR1 is SGDLS and CDR2 YYNGEE. The CDR3 runs 14 residues. The CDR3 sequence: CASNGQGWTDTQYF. The DNA of the CDR3 is TGTGCCAGCAACGGACAGGGGTGGACAGATACGCAGTATTTT.

Only one count was recorded for this clone. This chain links TRBV9 with TRBJ2-1; 9 bases are shared with TRBD2. Germline V CDR1 and CDR2: SGDLS, YYNGEE. The CDR3 totals 15 residues. Trimming took 0 bases from V and 6 from J; bases not matched to a gene: 4. CDR3 nucleotide sequence: TGTGCCAGCAGCGTAGTGGGCGGGGGGGCCAATGAGCAGTTCTTC. Encoded protein: CASSVVGGGANEQFF.

To note about this clone: The same CDR3 can be traced to other DNA sequences in this sample. The chain uses TRBV9 and TRBJ2-7, with D hard to call. The CDR3 has 13 amino acids. Trimming stripped 0 bases from V and 1 base from J, with 5 bases between. Germline V gene sequence: CDR1 SGDLS, CDR2 YYNGEE. The DNA for the CDR3 is TGTGCCAGCAGCGTAGGCGGTTCCTACGAGCAGTACTTC. The encoded protein is CASSVGGSYEQYF. The whole variable domain, filled in from reference TRBV9 and TRBJ2-7, reads DSGVTQTPKHLITATGQRVTLRCSPRSGDLSVYWYQQSLDQGLQFLIQYYNGEERAKGNILERFSAQQFPDLHSELNLSSLELGDSALYFCASSVGGSYEQYFGPGTRLTVT.

The chain employs TRBV30 and TRBJ2-7; D is possibly TRBD2 (6 bases). Between the trimmed V and J ends, which lost 2 bases and 7 bases, there was a span of 12 bases. CDR3 size: 12 residues. CDR1 is GTSNPN and CDR2 is SVGIG in the germline V gene (reference sequence). CDR3 in amino acids: CAWSHGDFEQYF. CDR3 in DNA: TGTGCCTGGAGTCACGGGGACTTTGAGCAGTACTTC.

J is TRBJ2-1 and V is TRBV10-3, with 9 nucleotides matching TRBD2. The germline CDR1 and CDR2 sequences are ENHRY and SYGVKD. The CDR3 contains 17 residues. The V and J ends lost 0 bases and 6 bases, in that order; junction bases with no gene match: 9. CDR3 sequence (DNA): TGTGCCATCAGTGAGTCGAGGGGACTAGCCGGGGTCAATGAGCAGTTCTTC. It codes for CAISESRGLAGVNEQFF.